One sample yielded the 8 T cell receptor beta chains listed below, sequenced in a study of T cell responses to AZD1222 COVID-19 vaccine. Produced via immunoSEQ multiplex PCR; TCRdb's table is partial and in-frame only. The sample carries tens of thousands of clones, roughly nine tenths recorded once. This sample comprised peripheral blood, obtained on day 0 of AZD1222 vaccination. The receptor source for this set is an adult in good health.

The rearrangement joins TRBV16 to TRBJ1-5; D call uncertain. The CDR3 runs to 13 residues. Germline CDR1 reads KGHSY; CDR2 reads FQNENV. V lost 4 bases and J 3 bases, leaving 7 bases between the germline ends. CDR3 DNA sequence: TGTGCCAGCAGCCTCCTAAACAATCAGCCCCAGCATTTT. Encoded protein: CASSLLNNQPQHF.

This chain links TRBV4-3 with TRBJ2-5; TRBD2 agrees at 10 bases. J gave up 2 bases and V 3 bases, and 3 bases lay outside the gene matches. CDR3 length: 15 residues. CDR1 and CDR2 from the germline V gene are LGHNA and YSLEER. The CDR3 protein is CASSQGLARQETQYF. CDR3 coding DNA: TGCGCCAGCAGCCAGGGACTAGCGAGGCAAGAGACCCAGTACTTC.

CDR3 protein: CASSHRNTEAFF. CDR3 DNA: TGTGCCAGCAGCCATAGAAACACTGAAGCTTTCTTT. This chain uses TRBV11-3 with TRBJ1-1; D not certain. This CDR3 contains 12 residues. The V gene's germline CDR1 is SGHNT and CDR2 YENEEA. V was shortened by 5 bases and J by 2 bases, with 6 bases between the two germline ends.

The chain recombines TRBV6-5 with TRBJ2-2; no definite D call. Germline CDR1 and CDR2: MNHEY and SVGAGI. The germline V and J ends were trimmed by 6 bases and 1 base, with 9 bases remaining between them. The CDR3 covers 14 residues. The CDR3 DNA reads TGTGCCAGCAGAGGTAGCTTGAACACCGGGGAGCTGTTTTTT. It is translated as CASRGSLNTGELFF.

The CDR3, as DNA: TGTGCCAGCTCACCAAGCCCACTCAACCCTAGCACAGATACGCAGTATTTT. It specifies CASSPSPLNPSTDTQYF. The chain combines TRBV18 with TRBJ2-3; D is uncertain. Germline V gene data show CDR1 as KGHSH and CDR2 as LQKENI. The CDR3 has 17 amino acids. Trimming shortened V by 2 bases and J by 0 bases, and 15 bases separated the two germline ends.

This chain connects TRBV20-1 to TRBJ2-7; TRBD2 matches 10 bases. The CDR3 runs to 16 residues. The ends lost 3 bases at V and 3 bases at J; junction bases unmatched: 11. Germline-derived CDR1 and CDR2 are DFQATT and SNEGSKA (reference sequence). The CDR3 coding sequence is TGCAGTGCTAGTACTCACACCCCTAGCGGGAGCTACGAGCAGTACTTC. Amino acid sequence: CSASTHTPSGSYEQYF.

J is TRBJ1-2 and V is TRBV30; TRBD1 is a possible D gene (6 bases). The germline V gene has CDR1 GTSNPN and CDR2 SVGIG (reference sequence). The germline V and J ends were trimmed by 2 bases and 6 bases, with 13 bases remaining between them. CDR3 length equals 13 residues. CDR3: CAWSPQTGNGYTF. CDR3 sequence (DNA): TGTGCCTGGAGTCCTCAAACAGGGAATGGCTACACCTTC.

V gene TRBV28 combines with J gene TRBJ2-1; 8 bases are shared with TRBD2. With V trimmed by 6 bases and J by 2 bases, 6 bases remained unmatched. The length of the CDR3 is 15 residues. Germline loops: CDR1 MDHEN, CDR2 SYDVKM. The DNA of the CDR3 is TGTGCCAGCAGCCGGAGCGGGGGCGCCTACAATGAGCAGTTCTTC. Protein sequence: CASSRSGGAYNEQFF. Full variable domain (missing parts from reference TRBV28 and TRBJ2-1): DVKVTQSSRYLVKRTGEKVFLECVQDMDHENMFWYRQDPGLGLRLIYFSYDVKMKEKGDIPEGYSVSREKKERFSLILESASTNQTSMYLCASSRSGGAYNEQFFGPGTRLTVL.